A selection of T cell receptor beta chains follows, all from one sample in a study of somatic mutations in cytotoxic T cells in rheumatoid arthritis. The data were produced by immunoSEQ multiplex PCR, yet TCRdb's version contains in-frame clones alone and is incomplete. This sample has more than 15,000 clones, with about four fifths found just once. Sequencing was done on a sample of CD8+ T cells sorted from blood. These TCRs come from an adult with rheumatoid arthritis. CDR3s include the opening cysteine and the closing phenylalanine or tryptophan.

14	TRBV10-2	TRBJ1-6	CASSDASTGFTLHF
12	TRBV19	TRBJ1-1	CASKRMNTEAFF
16	TRBV9	TRBJ2-7	CASSPSGGGFSYEQYF
13	TRBV6-4	TRBJ2-3	CASSDGNTDTQYF
15	TRBV2	TRBJ1-3	CASSDFTGSGNTIYF
13	TRBV5-4	TRBJ1-3	CASKDYSGNTIYF
16	TRBV11-2	TRBJ2-1	CASSLGAGLAGGEQFF
12	TRBV27	TRBJ2-5	CASSLVGETQYF
12	TRBV7-9	TRBJ2-7	CASSWGTVEQYF
15	TRBV19	TRBJ1-1	CASRQGGVWGTEAFF
17	TRBV7-6	TRBJ1-3	CASSLTGQGTIGNTIYF
15	TRBV7-9	TRBJ1-5	CASSLGTGANQPQHF
15	TRBV27	TRBJ2-7	CASSLASGPSYEQYF
13	TRBV7-7	TRBJ2-5	CASSARGPETQYF
14	TRBV6-5	TRBJ1-6	CASSWAGGGSPLHF
18	TRBV4-1	TRBJ2-3	CASSQSARDTVLTDTQYF
13	TRBV12-5	TRBJ2-7	CASGFGTNYEQYF
18	TRBV4-3	TRBJ2-1	CASSPGLAGGSGYNEQFF
16	TRBV4-1	TRBJ1-2	CASSQTGQGWNYGYTF
15	TRBV7-3	TRBJ2-3	CASSHGAGGTDTQYF
17	TRBV9	TRBJ1-5	CASSLRVGGGSNQPQHF
15	TRBV7-9	TRBJ2-7	CASSLARTGSYEQYF
11	TRBV19	TRBJ1-2	CASFYVEGYTF
11	TRBV27	TRBJ1-2	CASRFQQSYTF
13	TRBV4-1	TRBJ2-1	CASSLGLAGEQFF
17	TRBV19	TRBJ2-2	CASSLGQGWMNTGELFF
16	TRBV27	TRBJ2-7	CASSLSPPMINYEQYF
14	TRBV4-2	TRBJ1-1	CASSPTALNTEAFF
16	TRBV6-5	TRBJ1-4	CASSYFMTGGKEKLFF
14	TRBV4-1	TRBJ1-6	CASSQDGNFESLHF
13	TRBV5-4	TRBJ1-2	CASSIQGTYGYTF
15	TRBV11-2	TRBJ2-7	CASTRGGRAQDEQYF
13	TRBV7-3	TRBJ1-1	CASSITGVTEAFF
15	TRBV30	TRBJ2-1	CAWSHLDEWDNEQFF